This entry lists 32 T cell receptor beta chains sequenced from one sample in a study of cytomegalovirus exposure and HLA in healthy donors. It was with 60 Vbeta and 13 Jbeta primers that the PCR ran. The table came from immunoSEQ multiplex PCR; TCRdb's copy has only in-frame clones and leaves some out. This repertoire shows some 90,000 clones, over 70% found once; its top ten account for roughly 3%. The material sequenced was PBMCs. Receptors originate from a man in his forties in good health and CMV-seronegative.

The gene calls are TRBV2 and TRBJ1-2; 12 nucleotides line up with TRBD1. The CDR3 contains 15 residues. V gave up 2 bases and J gave up 8 bases; unmatched junction bases: 6. Germline-derived CDR1 and CDR2 are SNHLY and FYNNEI. CDR3 region: CASSEYGTGGGGYTF. The CDR3 DNA is TGTGCCAGCAGTGAATATGGGACAGGGGGCGGCGGCTACACCTTC.

This chain connects TRBV18 to TRBJ2-7; 8 positions match TRBD1. Germline loops: CDR1 KGHSH, CDR2 LQKENI. The CDR3 runs to 16 residues. V lost 3 bases and J lost 4; bases outside the gene matches: 11. CDR3: CASSPLPRTGFYEQYF. In DNA form, the CDR3 reads TGTGCCAGCTCACCTCTCCCCCGGACAGGGTTTTACGAGCAGTACTTC.

The V gene is TRBV5-4, the J gene TRBJ2-7; D remains ambiguous. The CDR3 sequence is 14 residues long. The germline V and J ends were trimmed by 4 bases and 0 bases, with 11 bases remaining between them. Germline CDR1 SGHNT, CDR2 YYREEE (reference sequence). The CDR3 region is CASSADKSSYEQYF. CDR3 in DNA: TGTGCCAGCAGCGCCGACAAGTCCTCCTACGAGCAGTACTTC.

The chain carries TRBV2 and TRBJ1-2; D gene unclear. Germline lookup yields CDR1 SNHLY and CDR2 FYNNEI. This CDR3 is built from 15 residues. Trimming removed 11 bases from V and 2 bases from J, with 21 bases in between. CDR3 coding DNA: TGTGCCCCGATCGACGTGAGCCGGGAGAACTATGGCTACACCTTC. It is translated as CAPIDVSRENYGYTF.

This chain connects TRBV4-3 to TRBJ2-5; tentatively, D is TRBD1 (6 bases). The V gene lost 5 bases and the J gene lost 4 bases, with 14 bases spanning the gap. Germline V gives CDR1 LGHNA, CDR2 YSLEER. The CDR3 spans 14 residues. The DNA for the CDR3 is TGCGCCAGCAGCTTGGGACAACCGCCAGAGACCCAGTACTTC. Amino acid sequence: CASSLGQPPETQYF.

The V and J genes are TRBV19 and TRBJ2-7, with D possibly being TRBD2 (6 bases). The V gene's germline CDR1 is LNHDA and CDR2 SQIVND (reference sequence). The germline V and J ends were trimmed by 5 bases and 1 base, with 9 bases remaining between them. This CDR3 spans 13 amino acids. The CDR3: CASSVAVSYEQYF. The DNA for the CDR3 is TGTGCCAGTAGTGTAGCGGTATCCTACGAGCAGTACTTC.

The chain links TRBV29-1 to TRBJ2-3; D may be TRBD1 (6 bases). This CDR3 has 14 residues. In germline, CDR1 is SQVTM, CDR2 ANQGSEA. With 7 bases removed from V and 6 bases from J, the gap between germline ends came to 20 bases. This CDR3 reads CSAAVGAKSDTQYF. The DNA of the CDR3 is TGCAGCGCCGCCGTGGGGGCAAAATCCGATACGCAGTATTTT.

The gene calls are TRBV25-1 and TRBJ2-1; 15 nucleotides line up with TRBD2. The CDR3 loop spans 17 amino acids. Germline values: CDR1 MGHDK, CDR2 SYGVNS. V shed 2 bases and J 8 bases; nucleotides not matched to a gene: 7. The CDR3 here is CASSEIQGLAGGDEQFF. The CDR3 region has the DNA TGTGCCAGCAGTGAAATACAAGGACTAGCGGGGGGGGATGAGCAGTTCTTC.

The count of this clone is one. This chain links TRBV4-3 with TRBJ2-7; D not certain. V lost 4 bases, J lost 1 base, and 8 bases lay in between. Per germline, CDR1 LGHNA and CDR2 YSLEER. This CDR3 region has 13 residues. This CDR3 reads CASSPSASYEQYF. In DNA form, the CDR3 reads TGCGCCAGCAGCCCCTCTGCGTCCTACGAGCAGTACTTC.

This clone was counted ten times or more. The chain has TRBV27 and TRBJ2-5; TRBD2 aligns across 9 bases. The CDR3 is 15 amino acids. Germline V gene lookup returns CDR1 MNHEY and CDR2 SMNVEV (reference sequence). The trim removed 4 bases at V and 3 bases at J, leaving 6 bases unmatched. The CDR3 DNA is TGTGCCAGCAGTTCCCACCCTAGCGGGGAAGAGACCCAGTACTTC. Its protein is CASSSHPSGEETQYF.

The V call is TRBV20-1, the J call TRBJ1-1; D ambiguous. Germline CDR1 reads DFQATT; CDR2 reads SNEGSKA (reference sequence). CDR3 length: 11 amino acids. V was cut by 6 bases and J by 4 bases, with 9 bases left in between. CDR3 in amino acids: CSAKRVTEAFF. CDR3 bases: TGCAGTGCAAAAAGAGTCACTGAAGCTTTCTTT.

This chain uses TRBV30 with TRBJ2-7; TRBD2 is a possible D gene (7 bases). Deletions cut 3 bases from V and 2 bases from J, with 14 bases between. Germline V gene sequence: CDR1 GTSNPN, CDR2 SVGIG (reference sequence). The CDR3 sequence is 14 residues long. For the CDR3, the DNA is TGTGCCTGGAGGAGGGGGGGGGCCACCTACGAGCAGTACTTC. Translating it yields CAWRRGGATYEQYF.

CDR3 sequence reads: CASSATGTGPKVAGYTF. As DNA, the CDR3 is TGTGCCAGCAGCGCCACCGGGACAGGGCCCAAGGTCGCTGGCTACACCTTC. The V gene is TRBV25-1, the J gene TRBJ1-2, with TRBD1 matching 9 bases. The germline V gene has CDR1 MGHDK and CDR2 SYGVNS. The CDR3 runs 17 residues. Trimming removed 6 bases from V and 7 bases from J; junction bases left unmatched: 18.

The rearrangement links TRBV11-2 to TRBJ2-1, with D tentatively TRBD2 (5 bases). The CDR3 consists of 17 residues. V gave up 8 bases and J gave up 8 bases, with 28 bases separating them. Germline V gene data show CDR1 as SGHAT and CDR2 as FQNNGV. The CDR3 protein is CASRVGRAPSMLDEQFF. Here the CDR3 DNA reads TGTGCCAGCCGAGTGGGCCGGGCTCCTAGCATGTTGGATGAGCAGTTCTTC. Filled out from reference TRBV11-2 and TRBJ2-1, the complete variable domain reads EAGVAQSPRYKIIEKRQSVAFWCNPISGHATLYWYQQILGQGPKLLIQFQNNGVVDDSQLPKDRFSAERLKGVDSTLKIQPAKLEDSAVYLCASRVGRAPSMLDEQFFGPGTRLTVL.

Only a few counts were recorded for this clone. The chain employs TRBV7-9 and TRBJ1-4, with TRBD1 matching 7 bases. The J segment lost 7 bases and the V segment lost 4 bases, leaving 6 bases of the junction unmatched. The CDR3 contains 14 residues. CDR1 and CDR2 (germline): SEHNR, FQNEAQ (reference sequence). CDR3 sequence reads: CASSYRQGFEKLFF. The CDR3 nucleotides read TGTGCCAGCAGCTACCGACAGGGATTTGAAAAACTGTTTTTT.

Here the CDR3 DNA reads TGTGCCAGCTCACGCGGGGGAGTTTCGGGGAACACTGAAGCTTTCTTT. It is translated as CASSRGGVSGNTEAFF. This chain uses TRBV18 with TRBJ1-1, with D possibly TRBD1 on 5 matching bases. The CDR3 covers 16 residues. Germline CDR1 KGHSH, CDR2 LQKENI. Trimming pared 4 bases from V and 1 base from J, leaving 16 bases between.

J is TRBJ2-5 and V is TRBV28, with a weak D call TRBD2 (5 bases). Germline CDR1 reads MDHEN; CDR2 reads SYDVKM. V shed 2 bases and J shed 3 bases, with 19 bases lying between them. This CDR3 has 17 residues. In nucleotides, the CDR3 is TGTGCCAGCAGTTTACTCGCGCCCAGCGGACCCGAAGAGACCCAGTACTTC. It yields the protein CASSLLAPSGPEETQYF. Complete variable domain (other parts from reference TRBV28 and TRBJ2-5): DVKVTQSSRYLVKRTGEKVFLECVQDMDHENMFWYRQDPGLGLRLIYFSYDVKMKEKGDIPEGYSVSREKKERFSLILESASTNQTSMYLCASSLLAPSGPEETQYFGPGTRLLVL.

This clone has only one observation. The chain is built from TRBV4-3 and TRBJ2-1, with 7 bases aligning to TRBD2. Germline V CDR1 and CDR2: LGHNA, YSLEER. This CDR3 region has 16 residues. Germline trimming cut 4 bases from V and 0 bases from J; bases unmatched to any gene: 6. The CDR3 nucleotides read TGCGCCAGCAGCCTCAGCGGGGAGAGCTCCTACAATGAGCAGTTCTTC. Translating gives CASSLSGESSYNEQFF.

This chain joins TRBV27 and TRBJ1-5; D gene uncertain. V was trimmed by 5 bases and J by 2 bases, leaving 7 bases between them. The CDR3 contains 13 residues. Germline values: CDR1 MNHEY, CDR2 SMNVEV (reference sequence). The CDR3 sequence: CASSREGNQPQHF. The CDR3, as DNA: TGTGCCAGCAGTCGGGAAGGCAATCAGCCCCAGCATTTT.

The chain has TRBV6-6 and TRBJ1-1; D not certain. This CDR3 is built from 13 residues. V was clipped by 9 bases and J by 0 bases, with 11 bases between them. CDR1 is MNHNY and CDR2 is SVGAGI in the germline V gene (reference sequence). CDR3: CASGLTVNTEAFF. CDR3 nucleotides: TGTGCCAGTGGATTAACAGTGAACACTGAAGCTTTCTTT.

A few counts support this clone. This chain links TRBV7-8 with TRBJ1-5; 7 nucleotides line up with TRBD1. The germline V gene encodes CDR1 SGHVS and CDR2 FQNEAQ. CDR3 length equals 15 residues. V was pared by 1 base and J by 6 bases, with 6 bases of the junction left unmatched. The CDR3 loop reads CASSLGARGTQPQHF. The CDR3 DNA follows: TGTGCCAGCAGCTTAGGCGCCAGGGGGACTCAGCCCCAGCATTTT. Full variable domain (outside the CDR3, taken from reference TRBV7-8 and TRBJ1-5): GAGVSQSPRYKVAKRGQDVALRCDPISGHVSLFWYQQALGQGPEFLTYFQNEAQLDKSGLPSDRFFAERPEGSVSTLKIQRTQQEDSAVYLCASSLGARGTQPQHFGDGTRLSIL.

This chain uses TRBV5-1 with TRBJ1-1; a possible D gene is TRBD1 (6 bases). Germline CDR1 SGHRS, CDR2 YFSETQ. The CDR3 extends over 15 amino acids. The V end lost 4 bases, the J end lost 3 bases, and 16 bases lay between the germline ends. The CDR3 is CASSPQGPRDTEAFF. CDR3 DNA sequence: TGCGCCAGCAGCCCACAGGGCCCGCGGGACACTGAAGCTTTCTTT.

This rearrangement joins TRBV19 to TRBJ1-1; D gene ambiguous. The CDR3 is 16 amino acids. The V end was cut by 1 base, the J end by 0 bases, with 12 bases between. Per germline, CDR1 LNHDA and CDR2 SQIVND (reference sequence). Written as DNA, the CDR3 is TGTGCCAGTAGTATAGGTGGTGGGCTACTGAACACTGAAGCTTTCTTT. Its protein product is CASSIGGGLLNTEAFF.

The chain recombines TRBV25-1 with TRBJ1-3; D ambiguous. Germline V lookup: CDR1 MGHDK, CDR2 SYGVNS. This CDR3 has 12 amino acids. V lost 6 bases and J 4 bases, leaving 7 bases between the germline ends. The CDR3 DNA reads TGTGCCAGCAGCCCTCTAGGAAACACCATATATTTT. Translating gives CASSPLGNTIYF.

This chain joins TRBV2 and TRBJ1-1, with TRBD1 matching over 9 bases. J was trimmed by 5 bases and V by 3 bases; bases with no gene match: 4. The CDR3 is 14 residues long. Germline V gives CDR1 SNHLY, CDR2 FYNNEI. This chain's CDR3 is CASSEGTGSTEAFF. CDR3 in DNA: TGTGCCAGCAGTGAGGGGACAGGGTCAACTGAAGCTTTCTTT.

This chain uses TRBV14 with TRBJ1-2; tentative D call: TRBD1 (6 bases). This CDR3 has 13 residues. V dropped 4 bases and J dropped 6 bases, with 12 bases sitting between them. Germline V gives CDR1 SGHDN, CDR2 FVKESK. For the CDR3, the DNA is TGTGCCAGCAGCCCCCGAGGGGGTGATGGCTACACCTTC. It specifies CASSPRGGDGYTF.

V gene TRBV5-6 combines with J gene TRBJ1-2, with D perhaps matching TRBD1 (5 bases). Germline V CDR1 and CDR2: SGHDT, YYEEEE. This CDR3 comprises 14 residues. Between the trimmed V and J ends, which lost 3 bases and 3 bases, there was a span of 12 bases. DNA for the CDR3: TGTGCCAGCAGCTCCCAGGGAAATCACTATGGCTACACCTTC. Translated: CASSSQGNHYGYTF.

This rearrangement joins TRBV6-4 to TRBJ1-2; 12 bases map to TRBD1. The CDR3 has 16 amino acids. The germline V gene has CDR1 MRHNA and CDR2 SNTAGT. The V gene end was trimmed by 0 bases and the J gene end by 7 bases; junction bases not matched to a gene: 6. DNA for the CDR3: TGTGCCAGCAGTGACTCGCCGGGACAGGGGGCAAGTGGCTACACCTTC. It yields the protein CASSDSPGQGASGYTF.

The chain uses TRBV19 and TRBJ1-5; 10 nucleotides align to TRBD1. The CDR3 contains 17 residues. CDR1 is LNHDA and CDR2 is SQIVND in the germline V gene (reference sequence). The V gene end was trimmed by 8 bases and the J gene end by 3 bases; junction bases not matched to a gene: 13. CDR3 sequence (DNA): TGTGCCAGTGAGGGAACGTCGGGACAGGGGTTCAATCAGCCCCAGCATTTT. Translation: CASEGTSGQGFNQPQHF. The full variable domain, in which reference TRBV19 and TRBJ1-5 provide the parts outside the CDR3, is DGGITQSPKYLFRKEGQNVTLSCEQNLNHDAMYWYRQDPGQGLRLIYYSQIVNDFQKGDIAEGYSVSREKKESFPLTVTSAQKNPTAFYLCASEGTSGQGFNQPQHFGDGTRLSIL.

In this sample, this clone turned up once. The CDR3 spells CAISESRTGGLCEQYF. CDR3 in DNA: TGTGCCATCAGTGAGTCGAGGACAGGGGGCTTATGCGAGCAGTACTTC. The chain employs TRBV10-3 and TRBJ2-7; TRBD1 matches 11 bases. This CDR3 is built from 16 residues. V lost 0 bases, J lost 6 bases, and 7 bases stayed unmatched. CDR1 and CDR2 from the germline V gene are ENHRY and SYGVKD.

Turning to this clone: An end of the junction does not agree with germline; a read error may underlie this. V is TRBV7-3 and J is TRBJ2-7; perhaps TRBD2 as D (6 bases). CDR3 length: 14 amino acids. Looked up from germline, CDR1 is SGHTA and CDR2 is FQGTGA. As DNA, the CDR3 is TGTGCCAGCAGCGTAACCGGGGGCTCCTACGAGCAGTACTTC. As protein: CASSVTGGSYEQYF.

This clone has only one observation. The chain carries TRBV5-8 and TRBJ2-7, with D perhaps matching TRBD1 (6 bases). This CDR3 is 14 amino acids long. V lost 0 bases and J lost 2, with 9 bases in between. Germline loops: CDR1 SGHTS, CDR2 YDEGEE. The CDR3 reads CASSLGTEAYEQYF. CDR3 nucleotides: TGTGCCAGCAGCTTGGGGACAGAGGCCTACGAGCAGTACTTC.